This T cell receptor (beta chain) stems from a study of T cells in Graves' hyperthyroidism and ophthalmopathy (dated by TCRdb to the late 2010s). Regarding the study in general: To identify TCR V-J signatures that set the groups apart, the researchers used a discovery cohort of about a hundred patients, made up of fewer than 50 with Graves' ophthalmopathy and about 60 with stable Graves' hyperthyroidism. The paper reports TCR Vbeta CDR3 sequencing of about 140 peripheral blood samples: 43 ophthalmopathy, about 75 hyperthyroidism and approximately 17 progressor patients. The study also compared thyroid tissue and blood T-cell repertoires from about 6 Graves' hyperthyroidism patients. After sampling, hyperthyroidism patients received methimazole starting at 30 mg daily, and ophthalmopathy patients received high-dose intravenous methylprednisolone. Whether ophthalmopathy could be predicted prospectively was tested in an independent validation cohort made up of roughly 19 hyperthyroidism patients plus 17 patients who later progressed to ophthalmopathy. For training and testing, the 100 patients in the discovery cohort were randomly divided in a 7:3 ratio.

For this clonotype: Its recognized antigen is unknown. No base-level quality is on record; no much larger clone is a single base apart.

Stable Graves' hyperthyroidism was defined as the absence of progression to ophthalmopathy over 18 months of follow-up. Hyperthyroidism patients were newly diagnosed, had a disease duration of under 2 months, and were aged 18 to 65 years. Exclusion was applied to patients with uncontrolled infections, other autoimmune diseases, pregnancy or lactation. Diagnoses were based on clinical symptoms, serum thyroxine and TRAb, thyroid ultrasound and orbital computed tomography. Total RNA was extracted using Trizol reagent, and RNA quality was assessed on an Agilent 2100 Bioanalyzer. Here is what the overall study found, with its caveats: A model built on a 13 V-J signature distinguished ophthalmopathy from stable hyperthyroidism, reaching around 87% sensitivity and 81% to 83% specificity in cross-validation and 80%/75% in testing. Most expanded thyroid clonotypes (frequency above 0.001) were also detected in blood, a finding suggesting that blood repertoires may reflect thyroid immune responses. In validation, the model predicted progression to ophthalmopathy with approximately 69% sensitivity and 72.22% specificity, a median of 6.5 months before onset. Sample size was not statistically predetermined, and blinding of investigators to group allocation was not performed.

Amplification of TCR beta CDR3 regions was carried out from RNA transcripts. A first-round RT-PCR of the TCR CDR3 used the HTBI primer set with the Qiagen OneStep RT-PCR kit. A second multiplex PCR round built the libraries, followed by size selection and purification. The libraries were sequenced on an Illumina HiSeq2000 using paired-end 100 bp reads. The original methods were these. Raw data were processed with SOAPnuke, discarding reads with adapters, uncalled bases, mean Phred below 15, or no exact constant-primer or identifier match. COPE v1.2.5 was used to merge high-quality paired reads, and clonotypes were defined as unique nucleotide sequences. MiTCR v1.1 was used to align clonotypes to the IMGT TRBV, TRBD and TRBJ reference segments. Only V-J combinations with frequency above 0.0001, covering 98% to 99.2% of repertoires, were analysed. A TCS score was defined as the ratio between F50 (clonal expansion) and ExV (chaos), using BLOSUM62-based TCRdist between CDR3 peptides within each V-J. Welch's t-statistics and random forest reduced roughly 530 V-J features to 13, which were used in a naive Bayes classifier (R e1071). The public reads were reprocessed in TCRdb via fastp at Q25 and MiXCR, keeping in-frame beta chains. Each CDR3 protein appears once, grouped with its most common genes and DNA. The V and J calls and clone size are TCRdb's, not the authors'. The sample table records roughly 580,000 distinct CDR3 sequences; 40% to 55% of these occur just once. The ten largest clonotypes hold roughly 8.2% of the sample.

The CDR3, from cysteine to phenylalanine, totals 13 residues. Only the CDR3 region is kept as DNA, spanning 39 bases read in frame from base 1. CDR1 and CDR2, looked up from the germline V gene (reference sequence), are LNHNV and YYDKDF. A distance of 9 bases separates the germline ends of V and J, which lose 5 bases and 3 bases respectively. Sample: peripheral blood or thyroid tissue (not recorded which). The V and J segments used are TRBV15 and TRBJ2-3; the D gene assignment is ambiguous. The TCR was taken from a woman under 30 with Graves' hyperthyroidism. Donor details come from another sample of the same person, matched by shared clones. CDR3 loop: CATSGFRTDTQYF. The nucleotides are TGTGCCACCAGCGGATTCCGGACAGATACGCAGTATTTT.